This record looks at one T cell receptor beta chain sequence and its context. Its antigen is currently unknown. One end of the junction varies from germline; a read error may be responsible. The source of the sample is a study of T cell repertoires and Cas9 in healthy adults. As for the study in general: CD4 and CD8 compartments: SpCas9-reactive T cells profiled for potency, cytotoxicity, lineage. Study-level results: In vitro, SpCas9-reactive Tregs were reported to curb effector T cell proliferation and function.

Data came from immunoSEQ multiplex PCR; TCRdb stores just in-frame clones and leaves some out. The data show under 25,000 clones, with roughly nine tenths seen just once and 0.55% to 0.7% held by the top ten. Sequenced sample: CD4+ effector T cells (CD127+, CD25-, CD137-, CD154-) from PBMCs; culture status not recorded. The source is a human donor in good health.

The CDR3 reads CASSEALRGQPSSF. CDR3 nucleotide sequence: TGTGCCAGCAGTGAAGCGCTTAGGGGACAGCCCAGCTCCTTT. V is TRBV2 and J is TRBJ1-1; 7 bases map to TRBD1. This CDR3 spans 14 amino acids. The germline gives CDR1 SNHLY, CDR2 FYNNEI.